Each of the 21 T cell receptor beta chains below was sequenced from the same sample in a study of molecular identifiers for immune sequencing clone quantification. Via MiXCR, TCRdb re-called the PCR reads, giving one row per CDR3 protein. The data show hundreds of thousands of distinct CDR3 sequences, with around 25% seen just once and 0.78% held by the top ten. Source material: naive CD8+ T cells from blood, with Jurkat cell RNA spiked in. The subset denotes: FACS-sorted CD8+CD4-CCR7+CD45RA+ naive T cells. The origin of the receptors is a human donor in good health. Some libraries in this study had Jurkat cell RNA spiked in.

The rearrangement joins TRBV7-2 to TRBJ2-7; 7 bases match TRBD1. The trim removed 4 bases at V and 0 bases at J, leaving 6 bases unmatched. Looked up from germline, CDR1 is SGHTA and CDR2 is FQGNSA. CDR3 length: 15 amino acids. In nucleotides, the CDR3 is TGTGCCAGCAGCTCAACAGGGGCTACCTCCTACGAGCAGTACTTC. Its protein product is CASSSTGATSYEQYF.

This clonotype was picked up a small number of times. The rearrangement joins TRBV27 to TRBJ1-5; TRBD1 aligns across 9 bases. CDR3 length: 17 residues. Unmatched junction bases numbered 15, after V lost 5 bases and J lost 7 bases. CDR1 is MNHEY and CDR2 is SMNVEV in the germline V gene (reference sequence). CDR3 bases: TGTGCCAGCAGTCCCGCCGCCGGGACAGGGTTGAGCCAGCCCCAGCATTTT. Encoded protein: CASSPAAGTGLSQPQHF.

The chain uses TRBV10-3 and TRBJ2-3; D not certain. The V and J ends lost 0 bases and 2 bases respectively, with 21 bases between them. The CDR3 loop spans 19 amino acids. Germline V lookup: CDR1 ENHRY, CDR2 SYGVKD. CDR3: CAISESIPPDATLTDTQYF. CDR3 coding DNA: TGTGCCATCAGTGAGTCGATTCCGCCGGACGCCACTCTCACAGATACGCAGTATTTT.

A note on this clonotype: This may be a read error, as it is one base from a much larger clone. V gene TRBV7-9 combines with J gene TRBJ2-7; 10 nucleotides line up with TRBD1. The CDR3 runs to 15 residues. Germline-derived CDR1 and CDR2 are SEHNR and FQNEAQ (reference sequence). The trim removed 4 bases at V and 3 bases at J, leaving 6 bases unmatched. The CDR3 DNA follows: TGTGCCAGCAGCTCGACAGGGGGCGCCCTCTACGAGCAGTACTTC. This codes for CASSSTGGALYEQYF.

This chain links TRBV12-3 or TRBV12-4 with TRBJ1-2; unclear D gene. The CDR3 totals 16 residues. With 2 bases removed from V and 1 base from J, the gap between germline ends came to 14 bases. The CDR3 DNA reads TGTGCCAGCAGTTTATATCCCGGGTTGAATAACTATGGCTACACCTTC. As protein: CASSLYPGLNNYGYTF.

This clonotype was detected only a few times. The CDR3 region is CASSPSARIEAFF. The CDR3 DNA sequence: TGTGCCAGCAGCCCTAGTGCCCGGATTGAAGCTTTCTTT. V is TRBV7-9 and J is TRBJ1-1; D is unresolved. V was shortened by 5 bases and J by 7 bases, with 14 bases between the two germline ends. This CDR3 has 13 amino acids. Germline V CDR1 and CDR2: SEHNR, FQNEAQ (reference sequence). The complete variable domain, with remaining parts taken from reference TRBV7-9 and TRBJ1-1, reads DTGVSQNPRHKITKRGQNVTFRCDPISEHNRLYWYRQTLGQGPEFLTYFQNEAQLEKSRLLSDRFSAERPKGSFSTLEIQRTEQGDSAMYLCASSPSARIEAFFGQGTRLTVV.

Turning to this clonotype: A junction boundary mismatches the germline segment, possibly from a read error. The chain links TRBV30 to TRBJ1-2; D is ambiguous. The CDR3 totals 12 residues. Germline CDR1 GTSNPN, CDR2 SVGIG (reference sequence). CDR3 nucleotides: TGTGCCTGGACTACCAATAACTATGGCTACATCTTC. Amino acids: CAWTTNNYGYIF.

Turning to this clonotype: This may arise from a read error, as a much more abundant clone is one base away. The chain couples TRBV7-9 to TRBJ1-4; 7 nucleotides line up with TRBD1. This CDR3 contains 13 residues. Germline trimming cut 9 bases from V and 4 bases from J; bases unmatched to any gene: 5. CDR1 is SEHNR, CDR2 FQNEAQ, per germline (reference sequence). As DNA, the CDR3 is TGTGCCAGTACGACAGGGATTAATGAAAAACTGTTTTTT. It translates to CASTTGINEKLFF.

The chain is built from TRBV7-2 and TRBJ2-5; weak D call: TRBD2 (7 bases). Trimming took off 7 bases at V and 5 bases at J, with 20 bases between the two ends. CDR3 length: 15 amino acids. Germline values: CDR1 SGHTA, CDR2 FQGNSA. CDR3 region: CASTIAGVGGETQYF. CDR3 DNA: TGTGCCAGCACCATCGCAGGGGTGGGAGGGGAGACCCAGTACTTC.

This clonotype was seen a handful of times. CDR3 sequence reads: CASSIGSGPKNIQYF. CDR3 in DNA: TGTGCCAGTAGTATCGGGTCTGGGCCTAAAAACATTCAGTACTTC. The chain is built from TRBV19 and TRBJ2-4, with D unresolved. V was shortened by 3 bases and J by 4 bases, with 13 bases between the two germline ends. Per the germline V gene, CDR1 is LNHDA and CDR2 is SQIVND (reference sequence). The CDR3 spans 15 residues.

This clonotype was counted only a few times. The rearrangement uses TRBV9 and TRBJ1-1; D remains ambiguous. The CDR3 covers 15 residues. V gave up 5 bases and J gave up 1 base, with 15 bases separating them. Germline V lookup: CDR1 SGDLS, CDR2 YYNGEE. The CDR3 nucleotides read TGTGCCAGCAGTCAACATGGAGGACCGAACACTGAAGCTTTCTTT. It encodes CASSQHGGPNTEAFF.

For this clonotype: One base away lies a much larger clone, so this may be a sequencing read error. This chain joins TRBV20-1 and TRBJ2-7; 7 nucleotides align to TRBD1. The CDR3 has 15 amino acids. Germline V gene data show CDR1 as DFQATT and CDR2 as SNEGSKA (reference sequence). The CDR3 region is CSACRDSRLSYEQCF. The DNA for the CDR3 is TGCAGTGCTTGCCGGGACAGCCGTCTCTCCTACGAGCAGTGCTTC.

This clonotype was observed a few times. The CDR3 DNA is TGTGCCAGCAGAAAGACAGACAGTCACTACGAGCAGTACTTC. It specifies CASRKTDSHYEQYF. This rearrangement joins TRBV6-2 or TRBV6-3 to TRBJ2-7; TRBD1 might be the D (5 bases). The CDR3 has 14 residues. V was trimmed by 6 bases and J by 3 bases, leaving 15 bases between them. Per the germline V gene, CDR1 is MNHEY and CDR2 is SVGEGT.

The gene calls are TRBV29-1 and TRBJ2-7, with D tentatively TRBD2 (6 bases). CDR1 is SQVTM, CDR2 ANQGSEA, per germline. The CDR3 sequence is 13 residues long. Trimming left V 1 base short and J 6 bases short, with 13 bases between. CDR3 residues: CSVEGTTLGEQYF. The CDR3 nucleotides are TGCAGCGTTGAAGGGACTACCCTAGGCGAGCAGTACTTC.

This clonotype has a handful of counts. V is TRBV3-1 and J is TRBJ1-5, with D hard to call. Trimming stripped 0 bases from V and 6 bases from J, with 9 bases between. The germline V gene has CDR1 LGHDT and CDR2 YNNKEL (reference sequence). This CDR3 region has 14 residues. The DNA of the CDR3 is TGTGCCAGCAGCCAAGAAGCCGGAATTCAGCCCCAGCATTTT. Protein sequence: CASSQEAGIQPQHF.

The sample holds many counts of this clonotype. This chain connects TRBV4-3 to TRBJ1-4, with no clear D. The germline V and J ends were trimmed by 3 bases and 0 bases, with 14 bases remaining between them. CDR1 and CDR2 (germline): LGHNA, YSLEER. The CDR3 is 17 residues long. The CDR3 is CASSQDRSGATNEKLFF. The CDR3 DNA follows: TGCGCCAGCAGCCAGGACCGAAGCGGGGCAACTAATGAAAAACTGTTTTTT.

The V and J genes are TRBV20-1 and TRBJ2-7; TRBD1 might be the D (5 bases). The CDR3 spans 13 residues. With 6 bases removed from V and 2 bases from J, the gap between germline ends came to 14 bases. Per the germline V gene, CDR1 is DFQATT and CDR2 is SNEGSKA (reference sequence). The CDR3 coding sequence is TGCAGTGCCAGCCCCCAGGGAACCTACGAGCAGTACTTC. It yields the protein CSASPQGTYEQYF.

Comments on this clonotype: At one boundary the junction diverges from the germline segment, which might be a read error. The chain combines TRBV4-2 with TRBJ2-1, with D tentatively TRBD2 (6 bases). CDR1 LGHNA and CDR2 YNFKEQ come from the germline V gene. The length of the CDR3 is 14 residues. The DNA for the CDR3 is TGTGCCAGCAGCCAAGGGGGGGAGTACAGTGAGCAGTTCTTC. This sequence encodes CASSQGGEYSEQFF.

This clonotype was found a few times. The CDR3 protein is CSARQLAGASYEQYF. The CDR3 region has the DNA TGCAGTGCTAGACAACTAGCGGGAGCCTCCTACGAGCAGTACTTC. This chain links TRBV20-1 with TRBJ2-7, with 11 nucleotides matching TRBD2. J lost 0 bases, V lost 2 bases, and 3 bases had no gene match. The CDR3 loop spans 15 amino acids. Germline loops: CDR1 DFQATT, CDR2 SNEGSKA (reference sequence).

This clonotype was found a few times. A much larger clonotype is one base distant, so this may be a read error. The gene calls are TRBV28 and TRBJ1-5; D gene ambiguous. The CDR3 runs 13 residues. The V gene lost 3 bases and the J gene lost 4 bases, with 7 bases spanning the gap. Germline assignment: CDR1 MDHEN and CDR2 SYDVKM. The CDR3 reads CASSFPGNQPQHF. Written as DNA, the CDR3 is TGTGCCAGCAGTTTTCCGGGGAATCAGCCCCAGCATTTT.

This clonotype was seen only a few times. CDR3 nucleotide sequence: TGTGCCAGCAGCTGGGGACAGGGGAGCCCCGGGGAGCTGTTTTTT. It codes for CASSWGQGSPGELFF. V usage is TRBV11-2 and J usage is TRBJ2-2; 10 positions match TRBD1. The CDR3 has 15 residues. With V trimmed by 4 bases and J by 6 bases, 5 bases remained unmatched. Germline CDR1 reads SGHAT; CDR2 reads FQNNGV. Full variable domain (outside the CDR3, taken from reference TRBV11-2 and TRBJ2-2): EAGVAQSPRYKIIEKRQSVAFWCNPISGHATLYWYQQILGQGPKLLIQFQNNGVVDDSQLPKDRFSAERLKGVDSTLKIQPAKLEDSAVYLCASSWGQGSPGELFFGEGSRLTVL.